A selection of T cell receptor beta chains follows, all from one sample in a study of OX40 agonist ivuxolimab in advanced cancers. Sequencing used immunoSEQ multiplex PCR; TCRdb keeps in-frame clones, though not all of them. The table shows about 81,000 clones, with 85% to 95% occurring only once. The sample in question was CD4+ or CD8+ T cells sorted from blood, obtained in a trial of the OX40 agonist ivuxolimab. Source of these receptors: an adult with an advanced solid tumor such as melanoma, head and neck, liver or kidney cancer. The CDR3 runs from the conserved cysteine through the conserved F or W. The order of the fields is V gene, clone size, J gene, D gene, CDR3 DNA, CDR3 protein. The D gene is left open where the match is weak. For some rows the clone size is stated as once, few or many, or as a class when expanded; others skip it.

>TRBV7-6|.|TRBJ1-2|.
TGTGCCAGCAGCTTAGCTGACAGTCCCACGTATGGCTACACCTTC
CASSLADSPTYGYTF
>TRBV10-1|.|TRBJ1-1|TRBD1
TGCGCCAGCAGTCCAGGGGGCTATACTGAAGCTTTCTTT
CASSPGGYTEAFF
>TRBV6-1|.|TRBJ1-1|.
TGTGCCAGCAGGCTAAGTATGAACACTGAAGCTTTCTTT
CASRLSMNTEAFF
>TRBV4-3|.|TRBJ2-7|.
TGCGCCAGCAGCCAAAACCTAGGGCAGAGCTCCTACGAGCAGTACTTC
CASSQNLGQSSYEQYF
>TRBV7-9|.|TRBJ1-5|.
TGTGCCAGCAGCGAGGGGGACAATCAGCCCCAGCATTTT
CASSEGDNQPQHF
>TRBV11-2|.|TRBJ1-2|.
TGTGCCAGCAGCTTAAACGAGGACTTCTATGGCTACACCTTC
CASSLNEDFYGYTF
>TRBV30|once|TRBJ2-7|.
TGTGCCTGGAAAAAACAGACATACGAGCAGTACTTC
CAWKKQTYEQYF
>TRBV7-9|.|TRBJ1-4|TRBD1
TGTGCCAGCAGCTCCTCCGACAGGGGGCTGACTAATGAAAAACTGTTTTTT
CASSSSDRGLTNEKLFF
>TRBV4-3|.|TRBJ2-7|.
TGCGCCAGCAGCCAAGAGAGGGCGGGGGCCCTAACACTCCACTCCTACGAGCAGTACTTC
CASSQERAGALTLHSYEQYF
>TRBV15|once|TRBJ2-1|.
TGTGCCACCAGCAGAGATCGGCTTGATGAGCAGTTCTTC
CATSRDRLDEQFF
>TRBV5-6|.|TRBJ2-2|.
TGTGCCAGCAGCCAGGGTCCCAACACCGGGGAGCTGTTTTTT
CASSQGPNTGELFF
>TRBV13|.|TRBJ2-7|.
TGTGCCAGCAGCTTACAGGCCTCCTACGAGCAGTACTTC
CASSLQASYEQYF
>TRBV7-9|.|TRBJ2-7|.
TGTGCCAGCAGCCCGAGGACAGCCTACGAGCAGTACTTC
CASSPRTAYEQYF
>TRBV7-9|.|TRBJ1-3|.
TGTGCCAGCAGCTCAACGACAGACCTCTCTGGAAACACCATATATTTT
CASSSTTDLSGNTIYF
>TRBV5-1|.|TRBJ1-1|.
TGCGCCAGCAGCTTGGTGGACACTGAAGCTTTCTTT
CASSLVDTEAFF
>TRBV7-3|.|TRBJ2-7|TRBD1
TGTGCCAGCAGCCCCGGGACAGACGAGCAGTACTTC
CASSPGTDEQYF
>TRBV5-1|.|TRBJ2-3|.
TGCGCCAGCAGCCTAGGCGGGCTGGGTGGAGATACGCAGTATTTT
CASSLGGLGGDTQYF
>TRBV4-1|.|TRBJ2-7|.
TGCGCCAGCAGCATAGCAGGCGGCCCCTACGAGCAGTACTTC
CASSIAGGPYEQYF
>TRBV6-5|.|TRBJ2-7|TRBD1
TGTGCCAGCAGTTGGGACAGAACCTACGAGCAGTACTTC
CASSWDRTYEQYF
>TRBV21-1|.|TRBJ1-5|.
TGTGCCAGCAGCAACCTCCCTCAGCCCCAGCATTTT
CASSNLPQPQHF
>TRBV12-5|.|TRBJ2-2|.
TGTGCTAGTGGTTTGATCCTAAGTGGTTTGGGCACCGGGGAGCTGTTTTTT
CASGLILSGLGTGELFF
>TRBV4-3|.|TRBJ1-2|.
TGCGCCAGCAGCCAAGTAGGAGAATCGGGACAAGTCTATGGCTACACCTTC
CASSQVGESGQVYGYTF
>TRBV27|.|TRBJ2-1|.
TGTGCCAGCAGTTTGGGACCGGACTACAATGAGCAGTTCTTC
CASSLGPDYNEQFF
>TRBV5-1|.|TRBJ2-1|TRBD2
TGCGCCAGTAGCCCAGCGGGGGTCAACAATGAGCAGTTCTTC
CASSPAGVNNEQFF
>TRBV6-1|.|TRBJ1-4|.
TGTGCCAGCAGTGAAGGGGGTACTAATGAAAAACTGTTTTTT
CASSEGGTNEKLFF
>TRBV10-3|.|TRBJ1-3|.
TGTGCCATCAGTGTGGGGCAGACCTCTGGAAACACCATATATTTT
CAISVGQTSGNTIYF
>TRBV27|.|TRBJ2-7|TRBD1
TGTGCCAGCAGTCCCCAAACAGGGGGCAGAAACGAGCAGTACTTC
CASSPQTGGRNEQYF
>TRBV10-2|.|TRBJ2-7|.
TGCGCCAGCAGTGAGTCTTGGAGAAGCTCCTACGAGCAGTACTTC
CASSESWRSSYEQYF
>TRBV4-1|few|TRBJ1-2|.
TGCGCCAGCAGCCAAGAAGACGGTAGCTATGGCTACACCTTC
CASSQEDGSYGYTF
>TRBV7-2|.|TRBJ2-1|TRBD2
TGTGCCAGCAGCTTAGCACGGACTAGCGGTGGGGATGAGCAGTTCTTC
CASSLARTSGGDEQFF
>TRBV2|.|TRBJ1-2|.
TGTGCCAGCAGCGACCCGGGACAAAGGACCTATGGCTACACCTTC
CASSDPGQRTYGYTF
>TRBV19|.|TRBJ1-5|.
TGTGCCAGTAATCCCCAGGGCGGGTATTGGGATCAGCCCCAGCATTTT
CASNPQGGYWDQPQHF
>TRBV5-1|few|TRBJ1-1|.
TGCGCCAGCAGCACCGGGCCCGTCGCTGAAGCTTTCTTT
CASSTGPVAEAFF
>TRBV7-9|.|TRBJ2-7|.
TGTGCCAGCAGCCCCAACGGTTACGAGCAGTACTTC
CASSPNGYEQYF
>TRBV4-1|.|TRBJ2-1|TRBD2
TGCGCCAGCAGCCAAGGGGCTAGCGGGTACGAGCAGTTCTTC
CASSQGASGYEQFF
>TRBV27|.|TRBJ2-7|.
TGTGCCAGCGGTCGGGGCTACGAGCAGTACTTC
CASGRGYEQYF
>TRBV5-6|.|TRBJ1-3|.
TGTGCCAGCAGCTTAAGGACAGCAGGGATTTCTGGAAACACCATATATTTT
CASSLRTAGISGNTIYF
>TRBV4-3|.|TRBJ1-1|.
TGCGCCAGCAGCCAAAGGAGTGGAACTGAAGCTTTCTTT
CASSQRSGTEAFF
>TRBV12-5|.|TRBJ2-3|.
TGTGCTAGTGGTTTGGTGCTTGGAGGGCCGTTGGCAGATACGCAGTATTTT
CASGLVLGGPLADTQYF
>TRBV2|once|TRBJ2-7|.
TGTGCCAGCAGTGAATACATGCCCTCCTACGAGCAGTACTTC
CASSEYMPSYEQYF
>TRBV7-6|few|TRBJ1-6|.
TGTGCCAGCAGCTTGGGTGATTTCTCCTATAATTCACCCCTCCACTTT
CASSLGDFSYNSPLHF
>TRBV25-1|.|TRBJ2-5|TRBD2
TGTGCCAGCAGTGAACTAGCGGGAGGTCTCCAAGAGACCCAGTACTTC
CASSELAGGLQETQYF
>TRBV11-2|.|TRBJ1-2|.
TGTGCCAGCGAGGGGGGGACGGACTCTGTTAACTATGGCTACACCTTC
CASEGGTDSVNYGYTF
>TRBV6-5|.|TRBJ1-1|.
TGTGCCAGCATAGACAGTTTTTACACTGAAGCTTTCTTT
CASIDSFYTEAFF